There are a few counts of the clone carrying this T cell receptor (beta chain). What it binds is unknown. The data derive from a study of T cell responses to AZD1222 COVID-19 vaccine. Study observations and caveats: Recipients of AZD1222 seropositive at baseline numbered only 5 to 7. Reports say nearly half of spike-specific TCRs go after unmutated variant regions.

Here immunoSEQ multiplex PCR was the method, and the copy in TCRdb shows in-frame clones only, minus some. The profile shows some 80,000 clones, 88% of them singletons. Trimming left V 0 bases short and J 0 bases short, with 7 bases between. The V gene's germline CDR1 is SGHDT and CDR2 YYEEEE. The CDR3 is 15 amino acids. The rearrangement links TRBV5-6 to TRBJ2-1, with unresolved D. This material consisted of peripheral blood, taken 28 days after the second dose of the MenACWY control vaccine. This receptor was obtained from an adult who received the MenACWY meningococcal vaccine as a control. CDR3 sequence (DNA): TGTGCCAGCAGCTTGGATGCGGTCTCCTACAATGAGCAGTTCTTC. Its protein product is CASSLDAVSYNEQFF. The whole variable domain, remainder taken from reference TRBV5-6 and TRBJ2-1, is DAGVTQSPTHLIKTRGQQVTLRCSPKSGHDTVSWYQQALGQGPQFIFQYYEEEERQRGNFPDRFSGHQFPNYSSELNVNALLLGDSALYLCASSLDAVSYNEQFFGPGTRLTVL.